This T cell receptor beta chain emerged from a study of shared clonotypes between healthy human individuals. Study observations and caveats: Shared clonotypes across all four donors exceeded non-shared ones in generation probability.

Samples underwent the assay at deep level. Genomic DNA belonging to each subset was distributed in equal measure over several immunoSEQ plates. Assay used: immunoSEQ multiplex PCR; TCRdb lists only in-frame clones, some missing. The sample yields about 680,000 clones, under 95% seen once. The CDR3 runs to 15 residues. Germline V lookup: CDR1 MGHRA, CDR2 YSYEKL. J gave up 7 bases and V 3 bases, and 5 bases lay outside the gene matches. CD45RO-negative, CCR7-positively selected cells formed the naive CD8 fraction, excluding terminally differentiated effector memory CD45RA+ cells. On this clone: The antigen is not known.

This chain links TRBV4-1 with TRBJ2-1, with 11 bases that match TRBD2. The receptor comes from a man aged 25 to 45 in good health. Sequenced: naive CD8+ T cells sorted from blood. CDR3 loop: CASSQPGLAENEQFF. The CDR3 DNA reads TGCGCCAGCAGCCAGCCGGGACTAGCGGAAAATGAGCAGTTCTTC.